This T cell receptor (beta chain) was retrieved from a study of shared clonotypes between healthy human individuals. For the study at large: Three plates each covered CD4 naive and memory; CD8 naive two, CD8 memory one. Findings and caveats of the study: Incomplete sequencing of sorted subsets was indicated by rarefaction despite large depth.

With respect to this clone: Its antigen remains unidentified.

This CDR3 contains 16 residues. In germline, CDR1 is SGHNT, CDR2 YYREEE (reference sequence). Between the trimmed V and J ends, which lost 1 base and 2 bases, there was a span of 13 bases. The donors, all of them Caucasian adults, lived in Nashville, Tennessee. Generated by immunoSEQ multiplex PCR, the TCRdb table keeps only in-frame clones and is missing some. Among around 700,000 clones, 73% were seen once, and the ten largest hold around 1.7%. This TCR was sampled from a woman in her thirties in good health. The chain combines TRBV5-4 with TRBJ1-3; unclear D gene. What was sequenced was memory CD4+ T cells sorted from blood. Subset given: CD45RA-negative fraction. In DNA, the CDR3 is TGTGCCAGCAGCTTGAGTGAGGGTCTTACTGGAAACACCATATATTTT. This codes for CASSLSEGLTGNTIYF.